This T cell receptor beta chain stems from a study of cytomegalovirus exposure and HLA in healthy donors. Primers for the PCR totalled 60 Vbeta and 13 Jbeta. Here immunoSEQ multiplex PCR was the method, and the copy in TCRdb shows in-frame clones only, minus some. The table shows around 170,000 clones, with 80% to 85% occurring only once. This CDR3 is built from 15 residues. Germline CDR1 reads SGHAT; CDR2 reads FQNNGV. Germline trimming cut 6 bases from V and 0 bases from J; bases unmatched to any gene: 5. This clone has only a few counts. This chain connects TRBV11-2 to TRBJ2-7; 10 bases align to TRBD2. The sequenced sample consisted of PBMCs. The TCR comes from a boy between 2 and 15 years old in good health and CMV-seronegative. In DNA, the CDR3 is TGTGCCAGCAGGACCCTAGCGGGAGCCTCCTACGAGCAGTACTTC. Translation gives CASRTLAGASYEQYF.